This T cell receptor (beta chain) was recorded in a study of T cell clonality in common variable immunodeficiency. Data came from immunoSEQ multiplex PCR; TCRdb stores just in-frame clones and leaves some out. The data show about 33,000 clones, none appearing only once, with roughly 6.1% held by the ten largest. Whole-study results and caveats: Fewer deletions and N-nucleotide insertions were reportedly seen in common variable immunodeficiency TCR beta sequences.

V was clipped by 1 base and J by 1 base; unmatched bases: 4. This CDR3 spans 17 amino acids. Germline CDR1 is MGHRA and CDR2 is YSYEKL. This clone was detected many times. The antigen remains unidentified. The sequenced fragment ends 3 residues before the CDR3 boundary, so the rest is inferred from the germline J gene. The V and J genes are TRBV4-1 and TRBJ1-6; 7 bases line up with TRBD1. The TCR originated in a human donor with common variable immunodeficiency. The sequencing input was peripheral blood mononuclear cells. The CDR3 loop is CASSQAPGGSYNSPLHF. CDR3 DNA, as far as it was read: TGCGCCAGCAGCCAAGCCCCAGGGGGGTCCTATAATTCACCC.